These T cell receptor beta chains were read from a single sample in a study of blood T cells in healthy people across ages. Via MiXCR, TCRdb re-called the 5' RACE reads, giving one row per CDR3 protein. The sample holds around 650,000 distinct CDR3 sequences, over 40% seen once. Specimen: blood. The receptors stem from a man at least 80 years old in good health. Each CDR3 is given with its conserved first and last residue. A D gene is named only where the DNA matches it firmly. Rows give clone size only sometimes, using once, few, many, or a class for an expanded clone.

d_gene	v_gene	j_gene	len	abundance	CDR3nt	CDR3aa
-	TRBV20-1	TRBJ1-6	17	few	TGCAGTGCTAGAGATGCGGGCGGTAACTCCTATAATTCACCCCTCCACTTT	CSARDAGGNSYNSPLHF
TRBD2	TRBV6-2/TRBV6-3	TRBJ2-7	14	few	TGTGCCAGCTGTGCTAGCGGGGGAATCTACGAGCAGTACTTC	CASCASGGIYEQYF
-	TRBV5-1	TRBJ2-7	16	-	TGCGCCAGCAGCTTGTCATACGGGAGCAGTCGGTACGAGCAGTACTTC	CASSLSYGSSRYEQYF
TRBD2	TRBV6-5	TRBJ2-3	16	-	TGTGCCAGCAGATTTCATAGCGGGAGGTCGGAAGATACGCAGTATTTT	CASRFHSGRSEDTQYF
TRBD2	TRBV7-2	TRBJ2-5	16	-	TGTGCCAGCAGCCCTCGCGGGAGCCCCTCTGTGGAGACCCAGTACTTC	CASSPRGSPSVETQYF
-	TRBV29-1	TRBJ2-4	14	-	TGCAGCGTTGAAGATGGACTAGCCAAAAACATTCAGTACTTC	CSVEDGLAKNIQYF
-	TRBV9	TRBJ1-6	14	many	TGTGCCAGCAGCCCGACGGACAATATGACACCCCTCCACTTT	CASSPTDNMTPLHF
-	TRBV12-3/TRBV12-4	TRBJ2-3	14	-	TGTGCCAGCAGTTGCCTCAGGGGGGCAGATACGCAGTATTTT	CASSCLRGADTQYF
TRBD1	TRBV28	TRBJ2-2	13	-	TGTGCCGGGGGGACAGGGGGATCCGGGGAGCTGTTTTTT	CAGGTGGSGELFF
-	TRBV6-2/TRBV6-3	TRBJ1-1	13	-	TGTGCCAGCAGTTACCAGTTGAACACTGAAGCTTTCTTT	CASSYQLNTEAFF
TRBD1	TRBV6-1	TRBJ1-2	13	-	TGTGCCAGCACAAGGACAGGCGGGAATAGCTACACCTTC	CASTRTGGNSYTF
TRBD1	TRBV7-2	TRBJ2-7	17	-	TGTGCCAGCAGCTTAGGCCAGGGACAGAGTATTTCCTACGAGCAGTACTTC	CASSLGQGQSISYEQYF
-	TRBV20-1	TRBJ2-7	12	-	TGCAGTGCTAGACTTCGGGAATACGAGCAGTACTTC	CSARLREYEQYF
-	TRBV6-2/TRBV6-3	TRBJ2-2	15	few	TGTGCCAGCACCCAACTAGGAGCGAACACCGGGGAGCTGTTTTTT	CASTQLGANTGELFF
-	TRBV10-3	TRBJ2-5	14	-	TGTGCCATCAGCCTACAGGACTTTCAAGAGACCCAGTACTTC	CAISLQDFQETQYF
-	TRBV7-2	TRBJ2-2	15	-	TGTGCCAGCAGCTTAACGGTCACGAACACCGGGGAGCTGTTTTTT	CASSLTVTNTGELFF
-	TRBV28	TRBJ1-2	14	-	TGTGCCAGCACCCGGGGGGGACAAAGGGGTGGCTACACCTTC	CASTRGGQRGGYTF
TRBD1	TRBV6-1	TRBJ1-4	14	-	TGTGCCAGCAGTGACAGGGGGGTGAGTGAAAAACTGTTTTTT	CASSDRGVSEKLFF
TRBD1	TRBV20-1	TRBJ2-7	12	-	TGCAGTGAGAGGGGACAGTCCTACGAGCAGTACTTC	CSERGQSYEQYF
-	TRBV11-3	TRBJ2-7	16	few	TGTGCCAGCAGCTTAGATCAGGGGACTCCCTCCTACGAGCAGTACTTC	CASSLDQGTPSYEQYF
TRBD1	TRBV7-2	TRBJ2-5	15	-	TGTGCCAGCAGCCCAAATCAAGGGGGCGGGGAGACCCAGTACTTC	CASSPNQGGGETQYF
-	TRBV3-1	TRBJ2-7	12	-	TGTGCCGGCAGCGGCCTCCTTTTCGAGCAGTACTTC	CAGSGLLFEQYF
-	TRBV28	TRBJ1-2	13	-	TGTGCCAGCAGTTTACATTGGGACTATGGCTACACCTTC	CASSLHWDYGYTF
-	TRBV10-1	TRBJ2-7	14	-	TGCGCCAGCAGTGAGTCGGGACCACACAATGAGCAGTACTTC	CASSESGPHNEQYF
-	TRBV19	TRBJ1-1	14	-	TGTGCCAGTAGTATCCGGGGGATGAACACTGAAGCTTTCTTT	CASSIRGMNTEAFF
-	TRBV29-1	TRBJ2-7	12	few	TGCAGCACCGCCCGGGACACTGGCGAGCAGTACTTC	CSTARDTGEQYF
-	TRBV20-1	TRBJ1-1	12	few	TGCAGTGCTAGAGATTTGGGTTTTGAAGCTTTCTTT	CSARDLGFEAFF
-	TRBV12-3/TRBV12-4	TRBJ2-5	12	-	TGTGCCAGCAGTGCAACTTGGGAGACCCAGTACTTC	CASSATWETQYF
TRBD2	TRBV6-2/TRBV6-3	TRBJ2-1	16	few	TGTGCCAGCAGTTACTATCTAGCGGGAGCCGTGGGTGAGCAGTTCTTC	CASSYYLAGAVGEQFF
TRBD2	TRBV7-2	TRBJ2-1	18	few	TGTGCCAGCAGCTTAAGAGTGGGCGGGAGCGGGACCTACAATGAGCAGTTCTTC	CASSLRVGGSGTYNEQFF
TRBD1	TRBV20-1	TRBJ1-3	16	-	TGCAGTGCTAGCCCGCTGGACAGGGTGGCTGGAAACACCATATATTTT	CSASPLDRVAGNTIYF
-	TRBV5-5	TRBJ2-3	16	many	TGTGCCAGCAGCTTGGAGGCGGGGGCCTACACATATACGCAGTATTTT	CASSLEAGAYTYTQYF
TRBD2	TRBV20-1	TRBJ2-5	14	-	TGCAGTGCTAGAAAGCGGGATCCGCAAGAGACCCAGTACTTC	CSARKRDPQETQYF
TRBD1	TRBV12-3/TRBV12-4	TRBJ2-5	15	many	TGTGCCAGCAGTAATATGGGACAGATCCAAGAGACCCAGTACTTC	CASSNMGQIQETQYF
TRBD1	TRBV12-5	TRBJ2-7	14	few	TGTGCTAGTGGTTCGGGACAGAGCCACTACGAGCAGTACTTC	CASGSGQSHYEQYF
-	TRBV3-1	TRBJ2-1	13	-	TGTGCCAGCAGAAAGACCCTAGGGAATGAGCAGTTCTTC	CASRKTLGNEQFF
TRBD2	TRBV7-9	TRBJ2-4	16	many	TGTGCCAGCAGCCCCGGGGGGGTTCAAGCCAAAAACATTCAGTACTTC	CASSPGGVQAKNIQYF
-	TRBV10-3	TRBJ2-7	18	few	TGTGCCATCAGTGAGTCCGGCATGAGAGGATGGGTGGGAGGCGAGCAGTACTTC	CAISESGMRGWVGGEQYF
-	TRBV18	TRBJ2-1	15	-	TGTGCCAGCTCGGAGGGGAGCGGACCCTACAATGAGCAGTTCTTC	CASSEGSGPYNEQFF
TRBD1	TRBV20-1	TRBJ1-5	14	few	TGCAGTGCTAGAATGGGACAGGGAAATCAGCCCCAGCATTTT	CSARMGQGNQPQHF
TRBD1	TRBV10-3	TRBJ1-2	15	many	TGTGCCATCAGTGCAGGACAGGGGGCACAAGATGGCTACACCTTC	CAISAGQGAQDGYTF
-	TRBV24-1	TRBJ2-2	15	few	TGTGCCACCAGTGACCGGGGGGCACGGACCGGGGAGCTGTTTTTT	CATSDRGARTGELFF
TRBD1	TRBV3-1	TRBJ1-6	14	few	TGTGCCAGCAGCCCTCGGACAGGGAGTTCACCCCTCCACTTT	CASSPRTGSSPLHF
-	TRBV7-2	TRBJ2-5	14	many	TGTGCCAGCAGCTTTTTAGGGGGTGGGGAGACCCAGTACTTC	CASSFLGGGETQYF
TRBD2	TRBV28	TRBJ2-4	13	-	TGTGCCATCACGGGACTAGCGGGAAAAATTCAGTACTTC	CAITGLAGKIQYF
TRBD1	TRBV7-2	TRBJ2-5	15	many	TGTGCCAGCAGCCCAACAGGGGTTGGTTTGGAGACCCAGTACTTC	CASSPTGVGLETQYF
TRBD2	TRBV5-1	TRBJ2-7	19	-	TGCGCCAGCAGCTTGAATCCGCGGGAGGGCCGGAGCTCCTACAATGAGCAGTACTTC	CASSLNPREGRSSYNEQYF
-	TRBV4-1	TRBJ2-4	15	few	TGCGCCAGCAGCCAAGATCGGGTATCCAAAAACATTCAGTACTTC	CASSQDRVSKNIQYF
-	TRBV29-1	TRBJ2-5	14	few	TGCAGCGTTAGGGGGCCGGGGGATCAAGAGACCCAGTACTTC	CSVRGPGDQETQYF
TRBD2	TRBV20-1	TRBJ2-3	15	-	TGCAGTGCTAAGTCCTCAGCGGGGGGGCAGGTCACGCAGTATTTT	CSAKSSAGGQVTQYF
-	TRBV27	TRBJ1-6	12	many	TGTGCCAGCAGTTTTACAGGGCAACCCCTCCACTTT	CASSFTGQPLHF
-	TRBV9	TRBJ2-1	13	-	TGTGCCAGCAGCGTCCAGGGTAACGGTGAGCAGTTCTTC	CASSVQGNGEQFF